Detailed here is one TCR beta chain. Its antigen specificity is not known. No much larger clonotype is one base removed from it; base qualities were not supplied. This entry is derived from a study of siplizumab effects on memory and regulatory T cells (dated by TCRdb to 2018 to 2020). Study-wide context: The study examined how the anti-CD2 antibody siplizumab affects alloreactive T-cell subsets in allogeneic mixed lymphocyte reactions built from human PBMCs.

General findings and caveats noted by the study authors: For roughly 75-97% of proliferating CD4+ or CD8+ clones, no naive or memory phenotype could be assigned. No functional confirmation was obtained for the suppressive function of proliferating Tregs from siplizumab cultures. In reactions with siplizumab, an average of approximately 69% of mappable alloreactive CD4+ clones were Treg-derived, compared with 26.9% in control reactions. Sequences below about 10^-5 frequency were poorly captured, so only a minor fraction of alloreactive clones could be mapped to unstimulated subsets. Unstimulated naive T cells appeared to be more diverse than memory T cells, and naive cells seemed to make a substantial contribution to the alloresponse. Siplizumab significantly lowered the cumulative frequency of alloreactive sequences that could be traced to unstimulated CD4+ memory T cells.

Library prep was done by the immunoSEQ multiplex PCR assay. Some 100,000 TCR templates per sample were assayed by the deep sequencing platform. Genomic DNA extracted from sorted T cells was used for TCRbeta CDR3 sequencing. As for the authors' bioinformatics: The R programming language was used for the clonal analysis of the TCRbeta CDR3 data. Comparing unstimulated samples against CFSE-low samples taken after the reaction was how alloreactive CD4+ and CD8+ clones were defined. Regulatory or non-regulatory origin was assigned to alloreactive CD4+ clones by matching of sequences to sorted unstimulated Treg and non-Treg repertoires. TCRdb retrieved this table from immuneACCESS and kept in-frame rearrangements only. Not all clones are present; in checked studies, unresolved V genes account for under half, and no reason is known for the remainder. The V and J calls and clone size are taken from that table; D and trimming were inferred from the DNA. This sample gives some 80,000 clones in total; 95% of them show up just once. Approximately 17% of the sample is in the top ten clones.

CDR1 and CDR2, looked up from the germline V gene, are SGDLS and YYNGEE. Reading from cysteine to phenylalanine, the CDR3 counts 15 amino acids. Only the CDR3 region is kept as DNA, spanning 45 bases read in frame from base 1. V loses 3 bases at its end and J loses 3 bases; junction bases beyond the gene matches: 3. Sorted unstimulated T cells and proliferating T cells recovered from mixed lymphocyte reactions underwent TCRbeta CDR3 sequencing. Fresh whole blood from approximately ten HLA-typed healthy donors was used to isolate PBMCs. Sequenced input: CD8+ T cells sorted from blood. This receptor was obtained from a human donor in good health. The chain is encoded by TRBV9 joined to TRBJ2-7, with 13 bases aligning to TRBD2. In nucleotide form, the sequence is TGTGCCAGCAGCGAGGGGACTAGCGGGAACTACGAGCAGTACTTC. This sequence encodes CASSEGTSGNYEQYF.